These 11 T cell receptor beta chains share one sample of origin, sequenced in a study of response to subunit inactivated influenza vaccine. Via MiXCR, TCRdb re-called the RT-PCR reads, giving one row per CDR3 protein. Counted here are about 480,000 distinct CDR3 sequences, over 25% occurring once; the ten biggest clones make up approximately 2%. This specimen was CD4+ T cells sorted from PBMCs, taken more than 4 days after vaccination. The receptors here all came from a man between 45 and 60 years old who received an inactivated influenza vaccine.

The chain carries TRBV29-1 and TRBJ2-7; perhaps TRBD1 as D (6 bases). Germline CDR1 SQVTM, CDR2 ANQGSEA. V lost 0 bases and J 3 bases, leaving 15 bases between the germline ends. The length of the CDR3 is 15 residues. In nucleotides, the CDR3 is TGCAGCGTTGAAGACAGGGGAAGGTCAATCTACGAGCAGTACTTC. Translating gives CSVEDRGRSIYEQYF.

This clonotype came up a few times. V and J are TRBV7-9 and TRBJ2-4; 7 bases agree with TRBD2. Looked up from germline, CDR1 is SEHNR and CDR2 is FQNEAQ (reference sequence). This CDR3 contains 12 residues. Unmatched junction bases numbered 8, after V lost 3 bases and J lost 15 bases. CDR3 in amino acids: CASSLGTTTPYF. CDR3 nucleotides: TGTGCCAGCAGCTTGGGGACTACCACGCCGTACTTC.

This clonotype has more than one count but fewer than ten. The chain recombines TRBV18 with TRBJ2-7; maybe TRBD2 (6 bases). Trimming took off 3 bases at V and 3 bases at J, with 21 bases between the two ends. This CDR3 comprises 17 residues. CDR1 and CDR2 (germline): KGHSH, LQKENI. The CDR3 DNA is TGTGCCAGCTCACCGACACTTCGGGGCGGGATAAACTACGAGCAGTACTTC. Translation gives CASSPTLRGGINYEQYF.

This clonotype has a handful of counts. The J gene is TRBJ2-1, the V gene TRBV29-1; D might be TRBD2 (6 bases). This CDR3 region has 13 residues. Germline V gene sequence: CDR1 SQVTM, CDR2 ANQGSEA. Trimming removed 1 base at V and 4 bases at J, with 8 bases between. CDR3 coding DNA: TGCAGCGTTGAAGGTAGCGGATACAATGAGCAGTTCTTC. It translates to CSVEGSGYNEQFF.

The sample holds a few counts of this clonotype. The genes are TRBV15 and TRBJ2-1; D might be TRBD2 (6 bases). Looked up from germline, CDR1 is LNHNV and CDR2 is YYDKDF (reference sequence). The CDR3 is 19 residues long. Trimming stripped 4 bases from V and 7 bases from J, with 29 bases between. The CDR3 region is CATSKRDEWRAGTQNEQFF. CDR3 in DNA: TGTGCCACCAGCAAAAGGGACGAGTGGAGGGCGGGAACCCAGAATGAGCAGTTCTTC.

The chain couples TRBV7-9 to TRBJ2-7, with a possible D match to TRBD2 (6 bases). The germline gives CDR1 SEHNR, CDR2 FQNEAQ (reference sequence). V was pared by 4 bases and J by 3 bases, with 16 bases between. This CDR3 spans 15 amino acids. Here the CDR3 DNA reads TGTGCCAGCAGCTCTCTGGGGGGTCACAACTACGAGCAGTACTTC. Translation gives CASSSLGGHNYEQYF.

This clonotype turned up a few times. This sequence joins TRBV12-3 or TRBV12-4 and TRBJ2-7; the match to TRBD1 covers 8 bases. The CDR3 is made up of 14 amino acids. V was clipped by 5 bases and J by 6 bases; unmatched bases: 9. The CDR3: CASSQMTGVGEQYF. In DNA, the CDR3 is TGTGCCAGCAGTCAGATGACAGGGGTGGGCGAGCAGTACTTC.

The rearrangement joins TRBV20-1 to TRBJ2-3; TRBD1 agrees at 7 bases. After removal of 6 bases from V and 0 bases from J, the junction contained 9 bases not matched to a gene. The CDR3 extends over 15 amino acids. Germline V gene data show CDR1 as DFQATT and CDR2 as SNEGSKA (reference sequence). CDR3 residues: CSAKRVQGSTDTQYF. CDR3 DNA sequence: TGCAGTGCGAAACGCGTACAGGGGAGCACAGATACGCAGTATTTT.

V usage is TRBV5-1 and J usage is TRBJ2-2; 7 bases line up with TRBD2. Looked up from germline, CDR1 is SGHRS and CDR2 is YFSETQ. V shed 6 bases, J shed 4 bases, and the junction held 12 bases outside the gene matches. The length of the CDR3 is 16 residues. Written as DNA, the CDR3 is TGCGCCAGCACCAGTCTGGGGGGAGGGAGCACCGGGGAGCTGTTTTTT. Its translation: CASTSLGGGSTGELFF. Full variable domain (remainder filled in from reference TRBV5-1 and TRBJ2-2): KAGVTQTPRYLIKTRGQQVTLSCSPISGHRSVSWYQQTPGQGLQFLFEYFSETQRNKGNFPGRFSGRQFSNSRSEMNVSTLELGDSALYLCASTSLGGGSTGELFFGEGSRLTVL.

The chain has TRBV7-9 and TRBJ2-7; no definite D call. Germline CDR1 SEHNR, CDR2 FQNEAQ (reference sequence). Trimming removed 4 bases from V and 5 bases from J, with 15 bases in between. The CDR3 extends over 14 amino acids. CDR3 protein: CASSSPRKIDEQYF. CDR3 in DNA: TGTGCCAGCAGCTCACCGCGTAAAATAGACGAGCAGTACTTC.

The V call is TRBV15, the J call TRBJ2-3; 8 positions match TRBD2. With 0 bases clipped from V and 4 bases from J, the junction kept 6 bases outside the gene matches. The germline V gene has CDR1 LNHNV and CDR2 YYDKDF (reference sequence). This CDR3 spans 16 amino acids. The CDR3 DNA follows: TGTGCCACCAGCAGAGAGACTAGCGCGCTGCCAGATACGCAGTATTTT. This gives the protein CATSRETSALPDTQYF. Together with reference TRBV15 and TRBJ2-3, the CDR3 gives the full variable domain: DAMVIQNPRYQVTQFGKPVTLSCSQTLNHNVMYWYQQKSSQAPKLLFHYYDKDFNNEADTPDNFQSRRPNTSFCFLDIRSPGLGDTAMYLCATSRETSALPDTQYFGPGTRLTVL.